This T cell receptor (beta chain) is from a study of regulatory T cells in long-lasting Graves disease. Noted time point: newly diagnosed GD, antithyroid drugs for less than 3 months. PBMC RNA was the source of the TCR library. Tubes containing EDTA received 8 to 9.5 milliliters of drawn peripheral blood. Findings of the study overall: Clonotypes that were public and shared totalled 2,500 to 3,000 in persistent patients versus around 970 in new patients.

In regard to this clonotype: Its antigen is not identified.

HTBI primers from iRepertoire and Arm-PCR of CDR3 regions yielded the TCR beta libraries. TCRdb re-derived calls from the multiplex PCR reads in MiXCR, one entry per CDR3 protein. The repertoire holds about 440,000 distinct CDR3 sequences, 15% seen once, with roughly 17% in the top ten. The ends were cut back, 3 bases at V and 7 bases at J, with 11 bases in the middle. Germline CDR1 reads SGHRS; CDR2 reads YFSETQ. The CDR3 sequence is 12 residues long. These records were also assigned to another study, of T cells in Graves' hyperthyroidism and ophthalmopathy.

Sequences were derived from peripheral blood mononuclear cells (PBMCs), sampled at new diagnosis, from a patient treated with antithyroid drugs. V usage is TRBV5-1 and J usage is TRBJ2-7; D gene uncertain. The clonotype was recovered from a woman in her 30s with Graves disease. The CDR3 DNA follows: TGCGCCAGCAGCTCATCTCATAGGGAGCAGTACTTC. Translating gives CASSSSHREQYF.